This is a list of T cell receptor beta chains from one sample in a study of blood T cell repertoires in COVID-19. TCRdb's copy holds only in-frame clones and misses some; the assay was immunoSEQ multiplex PCR. The sample carries tens of thousands of clones, nearly 90% recorded once. The sequenced sample consisted of peripheral blood. These receptors were taken from a man aged 50 or older with active COVID-19. CDR3s include the opening cysteine and the closing phenylalanine or tryptophan. Fields, in order: J gene, clone size, V gene, D gene, CDR3 DNA, CDR3 protein. A D gene is named only where the DNA matches it firmly. Clone size is shown for a subset of rows, as once, few, many or a class of expanded clone.

J: TRBJ2-7; size: -; V: TRBV4-1; D: -; DNA: TGCGCCAGCAGCCAACCTACCGCCGGGGGCTACGAGCAGTACTTC; CDR3: CASSQPTAGGYEQYF
J: TRBJ1-5; size: few; V: TRBV4-1; D: -; DNA: TGCGCCAGCAGCCACGTGACAGCCGGAATTTATAGCAATCAGCCCCAGCATTTT; CDR3: CASSHVTAGIYSNQPQHF
J: TRBJ1-6; size: few; V: TRBV10-2; D: TRBD1; DNA: TGCGCCAGCAGCGGGACAGATAATTCACCCCTCCACTTT; CDR3: CASSGTDNSPLHF
J: TRBJ2-1; size: -; V: TRBV4-3; D: TRBD2; DNA: TGCGCCAGCAGCCAAGATACTAGCGGGGGGTCGCGATCCTACAATGAGCAGTTCTTC; CDR3: CASSQDTSGGSRSYNEQFF
J: TRBJ1-5; size: -; V: TRBV9; D: -; DNA: TGTGCCAGCAGCTCCTCGTCGGGGGGGAGCAATCAGCCCCAGCATTTT; CDR3: CASSSSSGGSNQPQHF
J: TRBJ1-1; size: -; V: TRBV10-2; D: TRBD1; DNA: TGCGCCAGCGGGGGACAGGGGATCGGTACTGAAGCTTTCTTT; CDR3: CASGGQGIGTEAFF
J: TRBJ2-2; size: -; V: TRBV5-4; D: -; DNA: TGTGCCAGCAGCCAGTGGGACAACAACACCGGGGAGCTGTTTTTT; CDR3: CASSQWDNNTGELFF
J: TRBJ1-2; size: -; V: TRBV19; D: -; DNA: TGTGCCAGTAGTAAGCGCGCAGCCTACTATGGCTACACCTTC; CDR3: CASSKRAAYYGYTF
J: TRBJ2-5; size: -; V: TRBV19; D: TRBD1; DNA: TGTGCCAGTAGCCCCACCGGGACAGGGATTATTGGTTTCCAAGAGACCCAGTACTTC; CDR3: CASSPTGTGIIGFQETQYF
J: TRBJ2-7; size: -; V: TRBV24-1; D: -; DNA: TGTGCCACCAGTGATTCTTGTTGGGGGGGGGCCAGCTCTTTTGTCTACGAGCAGTACTTC; CDR3: CATSDSCWGGASSFVYEQYF
J: TRBJ2-2; size: -; V: TRBV3-1/TRBV3-2; D: -; DNA: TGTGCCAGCAGCCCTTTCACAGGGTTGTACGGGGAGCTGTTTTTT; CDR3: CASSPFTGLYGELFF
J: TRBJ2-2; size: once; V: TRBV5-6; D: TRBD2; DNA: TGTGCCAGCAGCTCCGGGACTAGCAATACCGGGGAGCTGTTTTTT; CDR3: CASSSGTSNTGELFF
J: TRBJ2-1; size: -; V: TRBV9; D: -; DNA: TGTGCCAGCAGCGTAGCCGGGGGAGGTGAGCAGTTCTTC; CDR3: CASSVAGGGEQFF
J: TRBJ1-1; size: once; V: TRBV7-8; D: TRBD1; DNA: TGTGCCAGCAGCCTGACAGGGTCGGTCACTGAAGCTTTCTTT; CDR3: CASSLTGSVTEAFF
J: TRBJ1-5; size: -; V: TRBV7-2; D: -; DNA: TGTGCCAGCAGCTTAGAGGTCGGACTGTTCAGTCAGCCCCAGCATTTT; CDR3: CASSLEVGLFSQPQHF
J: TRBJ1-5; size: -; V: TRBV6-1; D: -; DNA: TGTGCCAGCAGTGAACAGGTTAGCAATCAGCCCCAGCATTTT; CDR3: CASSEQVSNQPQHF
J: TRBJ2-2; size: -; V: TRBV2; D: -; DNA: TGTGCCAGCAGTGCAAGAGGGAACACCGGGGAGCTGTTTTTT; CDR3: CASSARGNTGELFF
J: TRBJ2-3; size: -; V: TRBV20-1; D: TRBD2; DNA: TGCAGTGCTAGTCACGCGGGGGGGGGAACAGATACGCAGTATTTT; CDR3: CSASHAGGGTDTQYF
J: TRBJ2-7; size: once; V: TRBV15; D: TRBD1; DNA: TGTGCCACCGCCCTCGACAGGGGCTCCTACGAGCAGTACTTC; CDR3: CATALDRGSYEQYF
J: TRBJ2-5; size: -; V: TRBV6-1; D: -; DNA: TGTGCCAGCAGTGTCGCACAGGGTTCCCTCCAAGAGACCCAGTACTTC; CDR3: CASSVAQGSLQETQYF
J: TRBJ2-3; size: -; V: TRBV6-6; D: -; DNA: TGTGCCAGCAGGTCGGGAGATACGCAGTATTTT; CDR3: CASRSGDTQYF
J: TRBJ2-7; size: -; V: TRBV5-1; D: TRBD1; DNA: TGCGCCAGCAGCTTCGGGACAGGGGGCTTATACGAGCAGTACTTC; CDR3: CASSFGTGGLYEQYF
J: TRBJ1-2; size: once; V: TRBV7-2; D: TRBD1; DNA: TGTGCCAGCAGCTCCGGGGGGACAGGGACGAATGGCTACACCTTC; CDR3: CASSSGGTGTNGYTF
J: TRBJ2-7; size: -; V: TRBV18; D: TRBD1; DNA: TGTGCCAGCTCACGGGTACGGACAGGGAGGTACGAGCAGTACTTC; CDR3: CASSRVRTGRYEQYF
J: TRBJ2-5; size: -; V: TRBV5-1; D: -; DNA: TGCGCCAGCAGCTTTGGCGGTTCCATCCAAGAGACCCAGTACTTC; CDR3: CASSFGGSIQETQYF
J: TRBJ2-1; size: -; V: TRBV29-1; D: TRBD2; DNA: TGCAGCGTAGGGAGCGGGGCCCTCCTCGCCTACAATGAGCAGTTCTTC; CDR3: CSVGSGALLAYNEQFF
J: TRBJ2-1; size: -; V: TRBV7-9; D: TRBD1; DNA: TGTGCCAGCAGCTCCCACAGGGGGAGGTTTAATGAGCAGTTCTTC; CDR3: CASSSHRGRFNEQFF
J: TRBJ2-7; size: once; V: TRBV29-1; D: -; DNA: TGCAGCGTTGAGGTAGCGGCCTCGTACGAGCAGTACTTC; CDR3: CSVEVAASYEQYF
J: TRBJ2-1; size: -; V: TRBV4-1; D: -; DNA: TGCGCCAGCAGCCCAAGACCTCACGGGGTTTCCTACAATGAGCAGTTCTTC; CDR3: CASSPRPHGVSYNEQFF
J: TRBJ1-1; size: -; V: TRBV4-1; D: TRBD1; DNA: TGCGCCAGCAGCCCCCAGGGGGCCGAAGCTTTCTTT; CDR3: CASSPQGAEAFF
J: TRBJ1-2; size: -; V: TRBV30; D: TRBD1; DNA: TGTGCCTGGAGTGTCCAGGGGGTGGGTAGCTATGGCTACACCTTC; CDR3: CAWSVQGVGSYGYTF
J: TRBJ2-5; size: -; V: TRBV5-1; D: TRBD2; DNA: TGCGCCAGCAGCTTGGTGCCTAGCGGGCGCCAAGAGACCCAGTACTTC; CDR3: CASSLVPSGRQETQYF
J: TRBJ2-6; size: -; V: TRBV5-1; D: TRBD1; DNA: TGCGCCAGCAGACCGACAGGGTCTGGGGCCAACGTCCTGACTTTC; CDR3: CASRPTGSGANVLTF
J: TRBJ2-1; size: once; V: TRBV4-1; D: -; DNA: TGCGCCAGCAGCCGCGACGGGGCCTACAATGAGCAGTTCTTC; CDR3: CASSRDGAYNEQFF
J: TRBJ1-2; size: -; V: TRBV6-1; D: -; DNA: TGTGCCAGCAGTGAAGGGACAGTCTATGGCTACACCTTC; CDR3: CASSEGTVYGYTF
J: TRBJ1-1; size: -; V: TRBV10-2; D: -; DNA: TGCGCCAGCAGTGAGTCGAGAGTGCTGAACACTGAAGCTTTCTTT; CDR3: CASSESRVLNTEAFF
J: TRBJ2-6; size: -; V: TRBV4-2; D: -; DNA: TGTGCCAGCAGCCAAGATCGCGTCTCTGGGGCCAACGTCCTGACTTTC; CDR3: CASSQDRVSGANVLTF
J: TRBJ2-7; size: few; V: TRBV4-2; D: TRBD1; DNA: TGTGCCAGCAGCCAAGGTTCGGGACAGGGATACGAGCAGTACTTC; CDR3: CASSQGSGQGYEQYF
J: TRBJ2-2; size: -; V: TRBV7-3; D: TRBD1; DNA: TGTGCCAGCAGCTTATTTTCAGTGGGACAGTTGATGACCGGGGAGCTGTTTTTT; CDR3: CASSLFSVGQLMTGELFF
J: TRBJ1-4; size: -; V: TRBV20-1; D: TRBD1; DNA: TGCAGTGCTATGGGGGACAGGGAACAATTT; CDR3: CSAMGDREQF
J: TRBJ1-3; size: -; V: TRBV19; D: -; DNA: TGTGCCAGTAGTCTGACAGTCTCTGGAAACACCATATATTTT; CDR3: CASSLTVSGNTIYF
J: TRBJ2-7; size: -; V: TRBV14; D: -; DNA: TGTGCCAGCAGCCAAGACAGCGGAGAAACCGAGCAGTACTTC; CDR3: CASSQDSGETEQYF
J: TRBJ2-1; size: -; V: TRBV7-6; D: TRBD2; DNA: TGTGCCAGCAGCCCCGTGGTAGCGGGGGAAAATGAGCAGTTCTTC; CDR3: CASSPVVAGENEQFF
J: TRBJ2-2; size: once; V: TRBV27; D: TRBD2; DNA: TGTGCCAGCAGTCGCCTGGGTAGCGGAGCGGGGGGGCACACCGGGGAGCTGTTTTTT; CDR3: CASSRLGSGAGGHTGELFF
J: TRBJ1-1; size: -; V: TRBV5-1; D: TRBD1; DNA: TGCGCCAGCACCGCTTCCCCACAGGGGGCGCACACTGAAGCTTTCTTT; CDR3: CASTASPQGAHTEAFF
J: TRBJ1-5; size: few; V: TRBV6-6; D: -; DNA: TGTGCCAGCAGGCACGTCACGGGAAATCAGCCCCAGCATTTT; CDR3: CASRHVTGNQPQHF
J: TRBJ2-1; size: -; V: TRBV6-6; D: TRBD1; DNA: TGTGCCAGCAGAGGGACAGGGTTGCATGAGCAGTTCTTC; CDR3: CASRGTGLHEQFF
J: TRBJ1-2; size: -; V: TRBV7-2; D: -; DNA: TGTGCCAGCAGCTTAGCGCTATATGGCTACACCTTC; CDR3: CASSLALYGYTF
J: TRBJ2-5; size: -; V: TRBV5-1; D: TRBD2; DNA: TGCGCCAGCAGCTTACGGCCACTGGGAGGGCAAGAGACCCAGTACTTC; CDR3: CASSLRPLGGQETQYF